The present entry profiles one TCR beta chain with its context. The sample comes from a study of shared clonotypes between healthy human individuals. TCRdb's copy holds only in-frame clones and misses some; the assay was immunoSEQ multiplex PCR. The repertoire holds fewer than 600,000 clones, more than 65% seen once, with 10% to 15% in the top ten. Sequencing was performed on PBMCs. The sequence was obtained from a woman aged 40 to 49 in good health. Some clones in this sample may be carry-over from other donors' samples.

The CDR3 nucleotides read TGTGCCAGCAGCCCACACAGGGGAAGCGCCACTGAAGCTTTCTTT. Protein sequence: CASSPHRGSATEAFF. This chain joins TRBV14 and TRBJ1-1; TRBD1 matches 7 bases. Germline trimming cut 4 bases from V and 4 bases from J; bases unmatched to any gene: 9. Germline V gives CDR1 SGHDN, CDR2 FVKESK. The CDR3 totals 15 residues.